This T cell receptor beta chain emerged from a study of blood T cell repertoires in COVID-19. Here immunoSEQ multiplex PCR was the method, and the copy in TCRdb shows in-frame clones only, minus some. The top ten clones hold less than 3.5% of a sample with about 310,000 clones, 90% of them seen once. Seattle patient enrollment occurred during active infection, with longitudinal follow-up thereafter. This TCR came from a woman aged 25 to 39 with COVID-19, enrolled during active disease. Sequenced input: peripheral blood.

The CDR3 spells CAWTVGDRGYTEAFF. The CDR3 coding sequence is TGTGCCTGGACGGTGGGGGACAGGGGATACACTGAAGCTTTCTTT. This chain joins TRBV30 and TRBJ1-1, with TRBD1 matching 10 bases. The V gene's germline CDR1 is GTSNPN and CDR2 SVGIG (reference sequence). V shed 4 bases and J 3 bases; nucleotides not matched to a gene: 8. There are 15 residues in the CDR3.